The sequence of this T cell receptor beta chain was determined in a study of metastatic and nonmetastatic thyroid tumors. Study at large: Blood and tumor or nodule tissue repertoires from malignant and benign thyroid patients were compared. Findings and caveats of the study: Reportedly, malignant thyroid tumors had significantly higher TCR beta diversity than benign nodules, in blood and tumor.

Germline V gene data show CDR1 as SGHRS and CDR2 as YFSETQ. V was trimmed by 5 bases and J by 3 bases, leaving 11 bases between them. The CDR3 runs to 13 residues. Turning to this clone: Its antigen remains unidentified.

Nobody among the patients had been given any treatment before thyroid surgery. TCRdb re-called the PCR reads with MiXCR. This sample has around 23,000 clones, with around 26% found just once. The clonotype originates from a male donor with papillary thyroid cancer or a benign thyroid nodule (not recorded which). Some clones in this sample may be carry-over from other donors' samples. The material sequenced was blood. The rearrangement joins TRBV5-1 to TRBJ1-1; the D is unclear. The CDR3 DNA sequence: TGCGCCAGCAGGTCCCCAGGAGACACTGAAGCTTTCTTT. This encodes CASRSPGDTEAFF.